This T cell receptor (beta chain) was identified in a study of T cell responses to AZD1222 COVID-19 vaccine. Overall study results and limits: Clonal diversity was possibly underestimated, and white British individuals and females predominated among donors. Increased Spike-specific TCR breadth and depth were observed after two AZD1222 doses. Of spike-specific TCRs, nearly half reportedly target regions left unmutated in variants.

The trim removed 1 base at V and 3 bases at J, leaving 2 bases unmatched. CDR3 length: 15 amino acids. Germline assignment: CDR1 MNHNS and CDR2 SASEGT. Only in-frame clones appear in the TCRdb table, and some are missing; sequencing was by immunoSEQ multiplex PCR. The data show over 120,000 clones, about 94% seen once. The sample holds one count of this clone. Its specificity is unknown. The V call is TRBV6-1, the J call TRBJ1-2, with 10 bases identical to TRBD1. Sequences were derived from peripheral blood, sampled on day 0 of AZD1222 vaccination. This receptor was taken from an adult in good health. The chain's CDR3 is CASSEVGTGDYGYTF. The CDR3 nucleotides are TGTGCCAGCAGTGAAGTCGGGACAGGGGACTATGGCTACACCTTC.